The clone carrying this TCR beta chain has only one observation. The sample belongs to a study of blood T cell repertoires in COVID-19. Study context: T cells, B-cell-depleted T cells, or PBMCs supplied cDNA or gDNA.

V lost 7 bases to trimming and J lost 6 bases; unmatched junction nucleotides: 10. The germline V gene has CDR1 MNHNY and CDR2 SVGAGI (reference sequence). The CDR3 length is 15 residues. Methods used by the authors: Reference gene primers were amplified, and this amplification served to estimate nucleated cell counts. Profiled with immunoSEQ multiplex PCR; TCRdb holds only in-frame clones, not every one. The D gene and trimming were derived from the DNA, and the V and J assignments and clone size from that table. Here the sample spans about 220,000 clones, roughly 87% being singletons. Across about two dozen US areas, participants ranged in age from 18 to 89 years. Participants were placed into cohorts based on the clinical history they reported.

Sequenced material: PBMCs or T cells enriched from blood (not recorded which). This clonotype originated in a woman aged 25 to 39 with acute COVID-19. The chain uses TRBV6-6 and TRBJ2-1; 9 nucleotides match TRBD1. The CDR3 bases are TGTGCCAGCATCGCAACACCGGGACAGGGCAATGAGCAGTTCTTC. Translated, it gives CASIATPGQGNEQFF.